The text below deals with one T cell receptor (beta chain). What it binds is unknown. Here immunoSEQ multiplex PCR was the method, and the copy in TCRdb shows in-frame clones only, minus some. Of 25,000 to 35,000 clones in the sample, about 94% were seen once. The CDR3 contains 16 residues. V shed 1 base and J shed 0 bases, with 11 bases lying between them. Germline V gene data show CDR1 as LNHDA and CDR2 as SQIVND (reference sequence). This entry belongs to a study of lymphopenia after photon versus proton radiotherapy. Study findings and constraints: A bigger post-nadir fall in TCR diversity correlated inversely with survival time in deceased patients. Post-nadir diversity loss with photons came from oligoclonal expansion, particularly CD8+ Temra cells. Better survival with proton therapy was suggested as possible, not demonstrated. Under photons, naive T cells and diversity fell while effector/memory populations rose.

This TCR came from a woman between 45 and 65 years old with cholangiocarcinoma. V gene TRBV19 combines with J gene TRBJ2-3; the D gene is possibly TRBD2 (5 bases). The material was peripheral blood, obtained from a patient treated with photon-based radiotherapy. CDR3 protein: CASSIAGIPSTDTQYF. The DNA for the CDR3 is TGTGCCAGTAGTATAGCGGGGATACCTAGCACAGATACGCAGTATTTT.